The clone carrying this TCR beta chain has more than one count but fewer than ten. Its antigen is currently unknown. This specimen belongs to a study of vaccination and CD4 T cells after COVID-19. Study-wide findings and caveats: Relatively few convalescent patients and no early post-infection timepoints were analyzed.

Researchers used the Oncomine TCR Beta short-read assay to sequence DNA from cultured CD4+ T cells. MiXCR, applied by TCRdb to the PCR reads, yields one record per CDR3 protein. The sample consists of around 20,000 distinct CDR3 sequences, 40% of them appearing once. Sample treatment: approximately 9-day PBMC culture with coronavirus spike peptide pools or control peptides (ViraFEST assay). With peptide pools, ViraFEST first expanded antigen-specific T cells and afterwards sequenced their TCRs. Trimming took 5 bases from V and 0 from J, leaving 11 bases between them. The CDR3 totals 15 residues. The material was CD4+ T cells from blood, cultured in vitro, obtained after SARS-CoV-2 vaccination. The chain recombines TRBV12-3 or TRBV12-4 with TRBJ1-5; D remains ambiguous. This TCR was recovered from a human donor who had recovered from COVID-19. The CDR3 DNA sequence: TGTGCCAGCAGTCCACAGATGAATAGCAATCAGCCCCAGCATTTT. Its translation is CASSPQMNSNQPQHF.